Presented here are 25 T cell receptor beta chains from one specimen sequenced in a study of T cells in Graves' hyperthyroidism and ophthalmopathy. There were TCR beta CDR3 regions amplified from RNA transcripts. With the HTBI primer set, the TCR CDR3 went through a first round of RT-PCR. TCRdb reanalysed the multiplex PCR reads using MiXCR and keeps one entry per CDR3 protein. The table has fewer than 900,000 distinct CDR3 sequences, less than 20% seen once. Sequenced: blood. The receptors come from a man younger than 35 with Graves' hyperthyroidism.

At least ten counts were recorded for this clonotype. The CDR3 region is CASERWAAGVPETQYF. CDR3 nucleotide sequence: TGTGCCAGTGAGCGATGGGCAGCGGGGGTCCCAGAGACCCAGTACTTC. The V call is TRBV11-2, the J call TRBJ2-5; 8 positions match TRBD2. Trimming took 9 bases from V and 4 from J; bases not matched to a gene: 16. Germline loops: CDR1 SGHAT, CDR2 FQNNGV. This CDR3 contains 16 residues.

The V call is TRBV10-3, the J call TRBJ2-7; 10 bases are shared with TRBD2. Looked up from germline, CDR1 is ENHRY and CDR2 is SYGVKD. This CDR3 region has 14 residues. The junction had 7 bases not matched to a gene; V was cut back by 7 bases and J by 4 bases. CDR3 amino acids: CAINEREGRYEQYF. The CDR3 nucleotides read TGTGCCATCAACGAGCGGGAGGGCCGTTACGAGCAGTACTTC.

As concerns this clonotype: This could be a read error, since a much larger clone is one nucleotide away. The gene calls are TRBV7-6 and TRBJ2-7, with TRBD1 matching over 9 bases. The CDR3 extends over 16 amino acids. Germline V lookup: CDR1 SGHVS, CDR2 FNYEAQ. CDR3 nucleotide sequence: TGTGCCAGCGGCTTAAGCTCGGGACAGGGCTTCTACGAGCAGTACTTC. Translating gives CASGLSSGQGFYEQYF.

This clonotype came up many times. This sequence joins TRBV28 and TRBJ2-1; the match to TRBD1 covers 12 bases. The CDR3 loop spans 15 amino acids. J lost 10 bases, V lost 6 bases, and 10 bases had no gene match. Germline assignment: CDR1 MDHEN and CDR2 SYDVKM. CDR3 nucleotides: TGTGCCAGCAGCTACCCCGGGACAGGGGGCGGAGAGCAGTTCTTC. Amino acid sequence: CASSYPGTGGGEQFF.

This clonotype was found many times. The V and J genes are TRBV28 and TRBJ1-3, with a possible D match to TRBD1 (5 bases). Looked up from germline, CDR1 is MDHEN and CDR2 is SYDVKM. This CDR3 spans 14 amino acids. Trimming cost V 8 bases and J 0 bases, with 11 bases left between them. DNA for the CDR3: TGTGCCAGCGCGACAGCCTACTCTGGAAACACCATATATTTT. Protein: CASATAYSGNTIYF.

The rearrangement links TRBV29-1 to TRBJ2-5; the D is unclear. With 2 bases removed from V and 2 bases from J, the gap between germline ends came to 9 bases. The CDR3 is made up of 13 amino acids. Germline lookup yields CDR1 SQVTM and CDR2 ANQGSEA. This CDR3 reads CSVENKGQETQYF. The CDR3 DNA is TGCAGCGTTGAAAACAAGGGACAAGAGACCCAGTACTTC.

This clonotype was counted a few times. The J gene is TRBJ2-7, the V gene TRBV28, with a tentative D call TRBD2 (7 bases). The CDR3 consists of 15 residues. Germline CDR1 reads MDHEN; CDR2 reads SYDVKM. V lost 6 bases and J lost 3, with 18 bases in between. The CDR3 nucleotides are TGTGCCAGCAGCCCCGGGGGGCGGGATGACTACGAGCAGTACTTC. Its translation: CASSPGGRDDYEQYF.

The genes are TRBV19 and TRBJ2-2; TRBD2 might be the D (5 bases). This CDR3 is built from 15 residues. In germline, CDR1 is LNHDA, CDR2 SQIVND (reference sequence). Trimming pared 3 bases from V and 6 bases from J, leaving 14 bases between. The CDR3: CASSIQAEGSGELFF. As DNA, the CDR3 is TGTGCCAGTAGTATCCAAGCCGAGGGATCCGGGGAGCTGTTTTTT.

This clonotype has a count of ten or more. The genes are TRBV20-1 and TRBJ1-1; D is possibly TRBD1 (5 bases). Germline V gene lookup returns CDR1 DFQATT and CDR2 SNEGSKA (reference sequence). The V gene lost 2 bases and the J gene lost 1 base, with 11 bases spanning the gap. This CDR3 has 14 amino acids. The CDR3 bases are TGCAGTGCTAGACAGGGATCACGGAACACTGAAGCTTTCTTT. It specifies CSARQGSRNTEAFF.

This clonotype was seen at least ten times. The rearrangement joins TRBV2 to TRBJ1-5, with 7 nucleotides matching TRBD1. Trimming removed 6 bases from V and 6 bases from J; junction bases left unmatched: 8. Germline V gene data show CDR1 as SNHLY and CDR2 as FYNNEI. This CDR3 has 14 amino acids. CDR3 coding DNA: TGTGCCAGCAGGGCGGAGGGGGCAGTTCAGCCCCAGCATTTT. It translates to CASRAEGAVQPQHF.

This clonotype came up a few times. J is TRBJ2-3 and V is TRBV2; no firm D call. The CDR3 contains 13 residues. V dropped 4 bases and J dropped 4 bases, with 9 bases sitting between them. Germline V gives CDR1 SNHLY, CDR2 FYNNEI. CDR3 in amino acids: CASSALVADTQYF. Written as DNA, the CDR3 is TGTGCCAGCAGTGCCCTGGTAGCAGATACGCAGTATTTT.

V gene TRBV5-1 combines with J gene TRBJ2-1; D unresolved. Germline lookup yields CDR1 SGHRS and CDR2 YFSETQ. The CDR3 has 13 amino acids. Trimming took 1 base from V and 12 from J, leaving 14 bases between them. The CDR3 reads CASSLIMEEGQFF. In DNA form, the CDR3 reads TGCGCCAGCAGCTTGATTATGGAAGAAGGGCAGTTCTTC.

Ten or more counts support this clonotype. The chain links TRBV2 to TRBJ2-1; 7 nucleotides match TRBD2. This CDR3 region has 17 residues. The ends lost 7 bases at V and 0 bases at J; junction bases unmatched: 12. Germline assignment: CDR1 SNHLY and CDR2 FYNNEI. CDR3 in DNA: TGTGCCAGCACCAGGGAGGGCGGGACCAGCTCCTACAATGAGCAGTTCTTC. The encoded protein is CASTREGGTSSYNEQFF. Full variable domain (missing parts from reference TRBV2 and TRBJ2-1): EPEVTQTPSHQVTQMGQEVILRCVPISNHLYFYWYRQILGQKVEFLVSFYNNEISEKSEIFDDQFSVERPDGSNFTLKIRSTKLEDSAMYFCASTREGGTSSYNEQFFGPGTRLTVL.

This clonotype appeared many times. The rearrangement joins TRBV24-1 to TRBJ1-2; D perhaps matches TRBD1 (6 bases). There are 14 residues in the CDR3. Germline V gene lookup returns CDR1 KGHDR and CDR2 SFDVKD. V gave up 3 bases and J gave up 7 bases, with 14 bases separating them. The CDR3 loop reads CATSDVQGSAGYTF. The CDR3 DNA follows: TGTGCCACCAGTGATGTACAGGGATCGGCTGGCTACACCTTC.

This clonotype has ten or more counts. The chain uses TRBV27 and TRBJ2-4; possibly TRBD2 for D (6 bases). The CDR3 extends over 16 amino acids. V was cut by 5 bases and J by 1 base, with 15 bases left in between. CDR1 MNHEY and CDR2 SMNVEV come from the germline V gene (reference sequence). As DNA, the CDR3 is TGTGCCAGCAGTCTCCGGGGGAGCGTGGCCAAAAACATTCAGTACTTC. This sequence encodes CASSLRGSVAKNIQYF.

The chain uses TRBV9 and TRBJ2-1, with TRBD2 matching over 11 bases. The CDR3 covers 16 residues. Germline CDR1 is SGDLS and CDR2 is YYNGEE. Losses at the gene ends were 0 bases for V and 9 bases for J; bases not matched to a gene: 8. CDR3 nucleotides: TGTGCCAGCAGCGTAGCCCTTAGCGGGAGGGCCAGTGAGCAGTTCTTC. This gives the protein CASSVALSGRASEQFF.

This clonotype was seen many times. Here the CDR3 reads CASSDVAGLYEQYF. The DNA of the CDR3 is TGTGCCAGCAGTGACGTGGCGGGATTATACGAGCAGTACTTC. V is TRBV6-2 or TRBV6-3 and J is TRBJ2-7; possible D gene TRBD2, 6 bases. Per germline, CDR1 MNHEY and CDR2 SVGEGT. Trimming left V 5 bases short and J 4 bases short, with 15 bases between. This CDR3 contains 14 residues.

This clonotype appeared a few times. CDR3 residues: CASSFGAPYQETQYF. CDR3 DNA sequence: TGTGCCAGCAGCTTTGGAGCGCCGTACCAAGAGACCCAGTACTTC. V is TRBV7-2 and J is TRBJ2-5; D not resolved. The ends were cut back, 3 bases at V and 0 bases at J, with 11 bases in the middle. The CDR3 extends over 15 amino acids. Germline lookup yields CDR1 SGHTA and CDR2 FQGNSA.

The table lists this clonotype with a few counts. This chain joins TRBV19 and TRBJ2-3; TRBD2 matches 12 bases. The CDR3 contains 14 residues. Trimming cost V 7 bases and J 6 bases; bases outside gene matches: 5. The germline gives CDR1 LNHDA, CDR2 SQIVND (reference sequence). CDR3 in DNA: TGTGCCAGTAATCTAGCGGGAGGGCCCGATACGCAGTATTTT. This encodes CASNLAGGPDTQYF.

CDR3 protein: CSVEDRDSLFGYTF. CDR3 in DNA: TGCAGCGTTGAAGATCGGGACAGCCTCTTCGGCTACACCTTC. J is TRBJ1-2 and V is TRBV29-1, with 7 nucleotides matching TRBD1. Trimming cost V 0 bases and J 8 bases; bases outside gene matches: 9. Per the germline V gene, CDR1 is SQVTM and CDR2 is ANQGSEA. This CDR3 contains 14 residues.

The chain carries TRBV7-9 and TRBJ2-1; D unresolved. Germline-derived CDR1 and CDR2 are SEHNR and FQNEAQ (reference sequence). V was cut by 3 bases and J by 7 bases, with 7 bases left in between. CDR3 size: 12 residues. In nucleotides, the CDR3 is TGTGCCAGCAGCTTCGGTGCAAATGAGCAGTTCTTC. Protein product: CASSFGANEQFF.

As concerns this clonotype: A much larger clone sits a single nucleotide away, making a read error possible. The CDR3 ends on some other residue instead of the conserved phenylalanine or tryptophan, so this is likely a read error. The gene calls are TRBV28 and TRBJ2-3; 7 positions agree with TRBD1. CDR1 is MDHEN and CDR2 is SYDVKM in the germline V gene. CDR3 length equals 15 residues. Trimming at V came to 7 bases and at J to 2 bases, leaving 9 bases not matched to a gene. The CDR3 DNA reads as TGTGCCAGCACCTCAGTAGGGGGCTACACAGATACGCAGTATCTT. Encoded protein: CASTSVGGYTDTQYL.

There are many counts of this clonotype. V is TRBV5-6 and J is TRBJ2-3, with a weak D call TRBD2 (6 bases). The CDR3 spans 15 residues. Trimming pared 4 bases from V and 1 base from J, leaving 13 bases between. CDR1 is SGHDT, CDR2 YYEEEE, per germline. Here the CDR3 reads CASSATRTRTDTQYF. CDR3 nucleotides: TGTGCCAGCAGCGCGACTAGAACACGCACAGATACGCAGTATTTT.

The chain recombines TRBV5-4 with TRBJ2-3, with TRBD2 matching 15 bases. J lost 4 bases, V lost 3 bases, and 3 bases had no gene match. CDR1 and CDR2 from the germline V gene are SGHNT and YYREEE (reference sequence). The CDR3 runs 16 residues. This chain's CDR3 is CASSSRTSGRADTQYF. As DNA, the CDR3 is TGTGCCAGCAGCTCTCGGACTAGCGGGAGGGCAGATACGCAGTATTTT. The full variable domain, rest sourced from reference TRBV5-4 and TRBJ2-3, is ETGVTQSPTHLIKTRGQQVTLRCSSQSGHNTVSWYQQALGQGPQFIFQYYREEENGRGNFPPRFSGLQFPNYSSELNVNALELDDSALYLCASSSRTSGRADTQYFGPGTRLTVL.

Only a few counts were recorded for this clonotype. V gene TRBV5-1 combines with J gene TRBJ1-2, with unresolved D. The germline V gene has CDR1 SGHRS and CDR2 YFSETQ. The CDR3 length is 14 residues. The germline V and J ends were trimmed by 2 bases and 3 bases, with 11 bases remaining between them. The CDR3 here is CASSFGSADYGYTF. The CDR3 DNA reads as TGCGCCAGCAGCTTCGGTTCAGCGGACTATGGCTACACCTTC.